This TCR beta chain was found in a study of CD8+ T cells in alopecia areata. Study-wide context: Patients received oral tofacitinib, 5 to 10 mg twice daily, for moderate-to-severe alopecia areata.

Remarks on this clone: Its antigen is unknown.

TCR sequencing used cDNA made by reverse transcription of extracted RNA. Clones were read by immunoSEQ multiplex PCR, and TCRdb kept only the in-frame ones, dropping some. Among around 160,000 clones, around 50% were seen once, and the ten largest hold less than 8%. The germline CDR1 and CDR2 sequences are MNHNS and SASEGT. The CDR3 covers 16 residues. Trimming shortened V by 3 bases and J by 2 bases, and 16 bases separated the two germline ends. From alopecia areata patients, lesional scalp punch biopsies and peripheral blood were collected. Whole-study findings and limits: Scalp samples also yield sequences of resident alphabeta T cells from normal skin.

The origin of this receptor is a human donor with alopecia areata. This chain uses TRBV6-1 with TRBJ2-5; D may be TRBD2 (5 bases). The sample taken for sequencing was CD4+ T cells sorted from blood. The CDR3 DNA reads TGTGCCAGCAGTGAGCGGCGGAGGCGAACTCAAGAGACCCAGTACTTC. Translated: CASSERRRRTQETQYF.